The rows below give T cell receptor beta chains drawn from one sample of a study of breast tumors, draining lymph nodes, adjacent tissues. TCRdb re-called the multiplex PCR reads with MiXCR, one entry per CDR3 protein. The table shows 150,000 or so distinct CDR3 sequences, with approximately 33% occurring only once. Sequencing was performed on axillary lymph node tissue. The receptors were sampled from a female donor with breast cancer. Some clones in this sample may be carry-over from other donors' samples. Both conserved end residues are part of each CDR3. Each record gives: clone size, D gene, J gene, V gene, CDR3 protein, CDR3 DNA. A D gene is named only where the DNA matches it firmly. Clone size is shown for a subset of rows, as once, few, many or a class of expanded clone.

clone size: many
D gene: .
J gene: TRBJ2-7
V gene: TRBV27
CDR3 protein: CASSLRATYEQYF
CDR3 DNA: TGTGCCAGCAGTTTGCGGGCTACCTACGAGCAGTACTTC

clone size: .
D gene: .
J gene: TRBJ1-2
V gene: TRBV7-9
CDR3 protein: CASSPRGSATSYGYTF
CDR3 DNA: TGTGCCAGCAGCCCTAGGGGCTCCGCTACCTCCTATGGCTACACCTTC

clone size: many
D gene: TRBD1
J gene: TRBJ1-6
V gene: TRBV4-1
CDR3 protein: CASSQQRDSYSPLHF
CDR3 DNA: TGCGCCAGCAGCCAACAACGGGACAGCTATTCACCCCTCCACTTT

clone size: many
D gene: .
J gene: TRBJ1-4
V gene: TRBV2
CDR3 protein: CASRFSDGEKLFF
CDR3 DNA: TGTGCCAGCAGATTCAGCGACGGGGAAAAACTGTTTTTT

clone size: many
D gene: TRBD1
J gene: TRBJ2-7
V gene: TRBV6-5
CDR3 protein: CASSTTGTGGYEQYF
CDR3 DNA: TGTGCCAGCAGTACGACTGGGACAGGGGGCTACGAGCAGTACTTC

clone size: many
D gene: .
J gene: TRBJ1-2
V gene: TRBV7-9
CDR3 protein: CASSLGRVPRDGYTF
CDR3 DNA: TGTGCCAGCAGCTTAGGCCGGGTCCCGAGGGACGGCTACACCTTC

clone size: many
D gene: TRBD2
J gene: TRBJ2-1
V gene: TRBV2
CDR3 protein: CASSRSGRVNEQFF
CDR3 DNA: TGTGCCAGCAGTCGCAGCGGGAGAGTCAATGAGCAGTTCTTC

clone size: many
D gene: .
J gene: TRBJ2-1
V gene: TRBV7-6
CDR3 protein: CASSLDLNGGDNEQFF
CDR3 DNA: TGTGCCAGCAGCTTAGATTTGAACGGAGGGGACAATGAGCAGTTCTTC

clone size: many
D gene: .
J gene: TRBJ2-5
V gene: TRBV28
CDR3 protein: CASSNQRETQYF
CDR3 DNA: TGTGCCAGCAGCAACCAACGGGAGACCCAGTACTTC

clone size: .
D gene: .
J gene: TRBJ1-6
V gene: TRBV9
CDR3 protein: CASSVGGLAGARLHF
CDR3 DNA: TGTGCCAGCAGCGTAGGAGGACTAGCGGGGGCCCGCCTCCACTTT

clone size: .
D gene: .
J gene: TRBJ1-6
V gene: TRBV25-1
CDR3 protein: CAGSDRSSYESPLHF
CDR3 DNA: TGTGCCGGCAGTGACCGGAGCTCCTATGAGTCACCCCTCCACTTT

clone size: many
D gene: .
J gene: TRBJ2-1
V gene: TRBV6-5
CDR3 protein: CASSYSGNNEQFF
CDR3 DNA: TGTGCCAGCAGTTACTCGGGGAACAATGAGCAGTTCTTC

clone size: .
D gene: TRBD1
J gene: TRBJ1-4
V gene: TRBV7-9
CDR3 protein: CASSSLDTGGRSNEKLFF
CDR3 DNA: TGTGCCAGCAGCTCTCTCGACACAGGGGGACGGAGTAATGAAAAACTGTTTTTT

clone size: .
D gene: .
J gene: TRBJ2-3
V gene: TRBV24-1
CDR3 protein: CATSGWQAGHTDTQYF
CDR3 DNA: TGTGCCACCAGTGGATGGCAGGCGGGACACACAGATACGCAGTATTTT

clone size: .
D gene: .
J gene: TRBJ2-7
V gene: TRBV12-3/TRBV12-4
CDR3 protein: CASSFGQLYEQYF
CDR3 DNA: TGTGCCAGCAGTTTCGGACAGCTGTACGAGCAGTACTTC

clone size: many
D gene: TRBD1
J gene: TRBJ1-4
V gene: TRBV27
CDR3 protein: CASSFYQGDEKLFF
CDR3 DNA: TGTGCCAGCAGTTTTTACCAGGGGGATGAAAAACTGTTTTTT

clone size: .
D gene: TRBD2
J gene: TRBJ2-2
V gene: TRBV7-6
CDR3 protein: CASRAGLAGERTGELFF
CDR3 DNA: TGTGCCAGCAGGGCGGGACTAGCGGGAGAGCGAACCGGGGAGCTGTTTTTT

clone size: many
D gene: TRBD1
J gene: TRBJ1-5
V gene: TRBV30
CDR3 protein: CAWDQGAWQPQHF
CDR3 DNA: TGTGCCTGGGACCAGGGGGCTTGGCAGCCCCAGCATTTT

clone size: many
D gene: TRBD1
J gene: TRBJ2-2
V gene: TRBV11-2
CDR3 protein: CASSGTGGELFF
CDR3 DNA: TGTGCCAGCAGCGGGACAGGCGGGGAGCTGTTTTTT

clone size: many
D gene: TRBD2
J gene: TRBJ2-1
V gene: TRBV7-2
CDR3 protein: CASSLGLAGSYNEQFF
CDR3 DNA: TGTGCCAGCAGCTTAGGACTAGCGGGATCCTACAATGAGCAGTTCTTC

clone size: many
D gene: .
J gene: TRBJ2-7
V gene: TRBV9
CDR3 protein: CASSVGQRWDEQYF
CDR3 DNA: TGTGCCAGCAGCGTGGGCCAGCGTTGGGACGAGCAGTACTTC

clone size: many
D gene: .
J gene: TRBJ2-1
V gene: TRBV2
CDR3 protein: CASSARPRYNEQFF
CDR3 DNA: TGTGCCAGCAGCGCAAGACCTAGGTACAATGAGCAGTTCTTC

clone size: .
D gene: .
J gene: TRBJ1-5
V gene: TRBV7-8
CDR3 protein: CASFGTGAYEHF
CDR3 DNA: .

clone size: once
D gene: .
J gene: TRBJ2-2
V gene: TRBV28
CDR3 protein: CASLRVDTRELFF
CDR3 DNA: TGCGCCAGCCTTAGGGTGGACACCAGGGAGCTGTTTTTT

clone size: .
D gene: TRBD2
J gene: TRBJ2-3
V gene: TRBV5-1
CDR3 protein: CASTLAGGPTDTQYF
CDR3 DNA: TGCGCCAGCACTCTAGCGGGGGGACCCACAGATACGCAGTATTTT

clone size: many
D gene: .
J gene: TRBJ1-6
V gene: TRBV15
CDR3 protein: CATSRDRRNSPLHF
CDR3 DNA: TGTGCCACCAGCAGAGATCGACGGAATTCACCCCTCCACTTT

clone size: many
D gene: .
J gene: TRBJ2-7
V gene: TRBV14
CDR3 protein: CASSQEGTLAHEQYF
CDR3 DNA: TGTGCCAGCAGCCAAGAGGGGACCTTGGCCCACGAGCAGTACTTC

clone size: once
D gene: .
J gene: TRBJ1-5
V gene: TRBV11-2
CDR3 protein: CASRGGIYEQYFGPGTRHF
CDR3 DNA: .

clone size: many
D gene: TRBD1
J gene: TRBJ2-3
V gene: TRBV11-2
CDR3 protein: CASSPQDRGGATQYF
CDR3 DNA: TGTGCCAGCAGCCCGCAGGACAGGGGAGGGGCTACGCAGTATTTT

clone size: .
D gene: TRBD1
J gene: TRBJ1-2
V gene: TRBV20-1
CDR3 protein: CSPLSLDRDYGYTF
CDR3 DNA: TGCAGTCCGCTTTCTTTAGACAGGGACTATGGCTACACCTTC

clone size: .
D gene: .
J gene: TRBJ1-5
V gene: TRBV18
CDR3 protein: CASSRPGVRYQETQHF
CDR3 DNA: TGTGCCAGCTCTCGGCCCGGCGTTCGCTATCAAGAGACCCAGCATTTT

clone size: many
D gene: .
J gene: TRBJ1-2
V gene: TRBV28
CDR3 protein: CASSFRGRGTLNYGYTF
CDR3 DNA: TGTGCCAGCAGTTTCCGGGGGCGCGGGACCCTGAACTATGGCTACACCTTC

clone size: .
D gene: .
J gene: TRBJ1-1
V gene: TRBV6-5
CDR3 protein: CASWPDGDPLGAFF
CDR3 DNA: TGTGCCAGCTGGCCGGACGGAGACCCACTTGGAGCTTTCTTT

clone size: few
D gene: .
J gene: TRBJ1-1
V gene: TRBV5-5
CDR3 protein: CASSSVPPNTEAFF
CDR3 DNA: TGTGCCAGCAGCTCGGTACCGCCGAACACTGAAGCTTTCTTT

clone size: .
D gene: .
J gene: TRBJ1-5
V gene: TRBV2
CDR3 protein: CASSGEEYSNQPQHF
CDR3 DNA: TGTGCCAGCAGTGGGGAGGAGTATAGCAATCAGCCCCAGCATTTT

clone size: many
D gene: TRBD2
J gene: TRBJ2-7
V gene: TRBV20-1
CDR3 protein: CSAQPGTSGPSYYEQYF
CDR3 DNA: TGCAGTGCTCAACCCGGGACTAGCGGCCCCAGTTACTACGAGCAGTACTTC

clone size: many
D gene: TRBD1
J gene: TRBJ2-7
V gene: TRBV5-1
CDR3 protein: CASSGLGQGSEQYF
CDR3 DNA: TGCGCCAGCAGCGGACTGGGACAGGGGTCCGAGCAGTACTTC

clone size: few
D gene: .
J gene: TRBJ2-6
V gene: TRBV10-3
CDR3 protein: CAIRTTGSPEAF
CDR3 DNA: TGTGCCATCAGAACGACAGGTTCTCCTGAAGCTTTC

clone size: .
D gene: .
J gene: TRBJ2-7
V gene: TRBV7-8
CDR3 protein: CASSPTGTGVAEQYF
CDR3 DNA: TGTGCCAGCAGCCCGACCGGGACTGGGGTTGCCGAGCAGTACTTC

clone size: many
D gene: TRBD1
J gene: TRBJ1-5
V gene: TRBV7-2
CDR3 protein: CASSPDRGGGQPQHF
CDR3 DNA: TGTGCCAGCAGCCCGGACAGGGGAGGAGGTCAGCCCCAGCATTTT

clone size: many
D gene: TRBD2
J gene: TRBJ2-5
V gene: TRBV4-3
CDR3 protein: CASSQGFRLAAQETQYF
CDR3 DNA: TGCGCCAGCAGCCAAGGTTTTAGGCTAGCGGCACAAGAGACCCAGTACTTC

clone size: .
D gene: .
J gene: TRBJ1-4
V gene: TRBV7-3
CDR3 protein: CASSTSGSSNEKLFF
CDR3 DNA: TGTGCCAGCAGCACAAGCGGGAGTTCAAATGAAAAACTGTTTTTT

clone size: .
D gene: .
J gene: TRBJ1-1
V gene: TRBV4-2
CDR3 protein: CASSQDSEAFF
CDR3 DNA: TGTGCCAGCAGCCAAGACAGTGAAGCTTTCTTT

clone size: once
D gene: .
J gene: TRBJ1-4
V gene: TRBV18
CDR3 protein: CASTPQQTTNEKLFF
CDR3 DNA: TGTGCCAGCACCCCGCAACAGACAACTAATGAAAAACTGTTTTTT

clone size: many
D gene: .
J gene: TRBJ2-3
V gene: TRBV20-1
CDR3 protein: CSARRDLNVDTQYF
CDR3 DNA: TGCAGTGCTAGACGGGATCTAAACGTAGATACGCAGTATTTT